The 15 T cell receptor beta chains below come from one sample, sequenced in a study of vaccination and CD4 T cells after COVID-19. Documented treatment: roughly 11-day PBMC culture with coronavirus spike peptide pools or control peptides (ViraFEST assay). Their antigens are not known. Oncomine TCR Beta short-read sequencing was applied to DNA from cultured CD4+ T cells. TCRdb reanalysed the PCR reads using MiXCR and keeps one entry per CDR3 protein. The data show some 13,000 distinct CDR3 sequences, with roughly 30% seen just once and about 14% held by the top ten. The specimen comprised CD4+ T cells from blood, cultured in vitro, sampled after SARS-CoV-2 vaccination. Receptor source: a human donor who had recovered from COVID-19.

In its sample, this clonotype was seen a few times. V and J are TRBV7-6 and TRBJ2-7; possibly TRBD2 for D (6 bases). The CDR3 is 13 residues long. V was clipped by 1 base and J by 6 bases, with 10 bases between them. Per the germline V gene, CDR1 is SGHVS and CDR2 is FNYEAQ. The CDR3 loop reads CASSLGVGGEQYF. The DNA for the CDR3 is TGTGCCAGCAGCTTAGGGGTCGGGGGCGAGCAGTACTTC.

A few counts support this clonotype. V and J are TRBV27 and TRBJ2-3; 11 bases are a match to TRBD2. Germline trimming cut 5 bases from V and 8 bases from J; bases unmatched to any gene: 21. This CDR3 is built from 19 residues. Germline V gene data show CDR1 as MNHEY and CDR2 as SMNVEV (reference sequence). The DNA for the CDR3 is TGTGCCAGCAGTCGCCGGGCCACTAGCGGGAGTTCGTTCACGGGTACGCAGTATTTT. Its protein is CASSRRATSGSSFTGTQYF.

This clonotype was counted a few times. The chain carries TRBV10-2 and TRBJ1-1; perhaps TRBD1 as D (6 bases). This CDR3 has 15 amino acids. In germline, CDR1 is WSHSY, CDR2 SAAADI. V was clipped by 4 bases and J by 0 bases, with 12 bases between them. Written as DNA, the CDR3 is TGCGCCAGCAGTGTGGGGGGGGCTGTGAACACTGAAGCTTTCTTT. As protein: CASSVGGAVNTEAFF.

This clonotype was detected a few times. The chain links TRBV10-3 to TRBJ2-3; perhaps TRBD2 as D (7 bases). Germline loops: CDR1 ENHRY, CDR2 SYGVKD. V was cut by 0 bases and J by 1 base, with 11 bases left in between. The CDR3 spans 16 residues. CDR3 region: CAISESQGGGTDTQYF. DNA of the CDR3: TGTGCCATCAGTGAGTCCCAAGGGGGGGGCACAGATACGCAGTATTTT.

This sequence joins TRBV7-2 and TRBJ2-7, with D unclear. V gave up 4 bases and J gave up 4 bases, with 20 bases separating them. Germline loops: CDR1 SGHTA, CDR2 FQGNSA. This CDR3 is built from 16 residues. CDR3 protein: CASSYPGGSVQYEQYF. As DNA, the CDR3 is TGTGCCAGCAGCTATCCTGGTGGCAGCGTCCAATACGAGCAGTACTTC.

The chain recombines TRBV20-1 with TRBJ2-7; D gene uncertain. The CDR3 runs 12 residues. The V end lost 3 bases, the J end lost 1 base, and 7 bases lay between the germline ends. Germline CDR1 DFQATT, CDR2 SNEGSKA (reference sequence). The chain's CDR3 is CSARGSSYEQYF. The CDR3 DNA reads as TGCAGTGCTAGGGGCAGTTCCTACGAGCAGTACTTC.

V is TRBV5-4 and J is TRBJ1-1; no clear D gene. The CDR3 length is 15 residues. V was cut by 0 bases and J by 0 bases, with 9 bases left in between. The germline gives CDR1 SGHNT, CDR2 YYREEE (reference sequence). Written as DNA, the CDR3 is TGTGCCAGCAGCTTGGAGGCCAGCATGAACACTGAAGCTTTCTTT. Its protein product is CASSLEASMNTEAFF.

This sequence joins TRBV6-1 and TRBJ1-2; D is undetermined. The V end was cut by 5 bases, the J end by 5 bases, with 9 bases between. Germline CDR1 and CDR2: MNHNS and SASEGT. There are 12 residues in the CDR3. The CDR3 nucleotides read TGTGCCAGCAGTCACGACATATATGGCTACACCTTC. It is translated as CASSHDIYGYTF.

In DNA form, the CDR3 reads TGTGCCACCAGTGAGAACACCGGGGAGCTGTTTTTT. Translating it yields CATSENTGELFF. This sequence joins TRBV24-1 and TRBJ2-2; no definite D call. Germline CDR1 KGHDR, CDR2 SFDVKD. This CDR3 is 12 amino acids long. Between the trimmed V and J ends, which lost 4 bases and 1 base, there was a span of 0 bases.

The table lists this clonotype with a few counts. The V call is TRBV10-1, the J call TRBJ1-1; perhaps TRBD1 as D (6 bases). Germline assignment: CDR1 WNHNN and CDR2 SYGVQD (reference sequence). This CDR3 region has 13 residues. V dropped 2 bases and J dropped 4 bases, with 8 bases sitting between them. CDR3 amino acids: CASSEGGGTEAFF. The CDR3 DNA follows: TGCGCCAGCAGTGAGGGAGGGGGCACTGAAGCTTTCTTT.

The chain recombines TRBV19 with TRBJ1-5; D is unclear. The V end lost 3 bases, the J end lost 7 bases, and 19 bases lay between the germline ends. The CDR3 runs to 16 residues. Germline lookup yields CDR1 LNHDA and CDR2 SQIVND (reference sequence). CDR3: CASSIGPGKGNQPQHF. CDR3 DNA sequence: TGTGCCAGTAGTATCGGCCCTGGGAAGGGAAACCAGCCCCAGCATTTT.

The chain joins TRBV20-1 to TRBJ2-4; D possibly uses TRBD1 or TRBD2 (5 bases each). Germline-derived CDR1 and CDR2 are DFQATT and SNEGSKA (reference sequence). This CDR3 region has 13 residues. Trimming shortened V by 3 bases and J by 9 bases, and 15 bases separated the two germline ends. The CDR3 DNA reads as TGCAGTGCTAGCCCGGACATGAGGGGCATTCAGTACTTC. Translation gives CSASPDMRGIQYF.

The chain employs TRBV27 and TRBJ1-6; D gene uncertain. The CDR3 is 12 amino acids. V shed 6 bases and J shed 6 bases, with 6 bases lying between them. Germline-derived CDR1 and CDR2 are MNHEY and SMNVEV (reference sequence). The CDR3 nucleotides are TGTGCCAGCAGCCATGGTAATTCACCCCTCCACTTT. This codes for CASSHGNSPLHF.

The V and J genes are TRBV18 and TRBJ2-3; 12 bases align to TRBD2. CDR3 length: 20 residues. V dropped 1 base and J dropped 1; count of bases not matched to a gene: 12. CDR1 and CDR2 (germline): KGHSH, LQKENI. CDR3 residues: CASSPRGGLAGQKGTDTQYF. The CDR3 nucleotides are TGTGCCAGCTCACCACGGGGTGGACTAGCGGGACAGAAGGGCACAGATACGCAGTATTTT.

V usage is TRBV2 and J usage is TRBJ1-2; D not resolved. Germline V CDR1 and CDR2: SNHLY, FYNNEI. CDR3 length: 13 amino acids. V shed 11 bases and J shed 4 bases, with 17 bases lying between them. CDR3 in amino acids: CAQQVGQPYGYTF. The CDR3, as DNA: TGTGCCCAGCAGGTCGGCCAGCCCTATGGCTACACCTTC.